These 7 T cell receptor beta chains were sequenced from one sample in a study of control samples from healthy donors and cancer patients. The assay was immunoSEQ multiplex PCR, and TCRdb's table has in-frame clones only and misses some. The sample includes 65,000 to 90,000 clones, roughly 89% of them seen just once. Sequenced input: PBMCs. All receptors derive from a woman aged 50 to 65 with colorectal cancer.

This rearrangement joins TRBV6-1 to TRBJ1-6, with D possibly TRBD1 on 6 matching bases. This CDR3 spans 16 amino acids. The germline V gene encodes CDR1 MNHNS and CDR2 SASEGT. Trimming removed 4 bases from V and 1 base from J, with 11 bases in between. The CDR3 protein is CASSGSGQSYNSPLHF. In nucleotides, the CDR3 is TGTGCCAGCAGTGGGTCCGGACAGTCCTATAATTCACCCCTCCACTTT.

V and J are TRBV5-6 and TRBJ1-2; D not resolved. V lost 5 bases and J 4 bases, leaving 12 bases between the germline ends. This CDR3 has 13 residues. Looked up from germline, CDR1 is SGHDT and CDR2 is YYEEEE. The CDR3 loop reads CASSPGALYGYTF. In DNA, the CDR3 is TGTGCCAGCAGTCCCGGTGCCCTCTATGGCTACACCTTC. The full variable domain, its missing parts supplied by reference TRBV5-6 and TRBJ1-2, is DAGVTQSPTHLIKTRGQQVTLRCSPKSGHDTVSWYQQALGQGPQFIFQYYEEEERQRGNFPDRFSGHQFPNYSSELNVNALLLGDSALYLCASSPGALYGYTFGSGTRLTVV.

In nucleotides, the CDR3 is TGTGCCATCGAGGGACAGGGGACGAATGAGCAGTTCTTC. It is translated as CAIEGQGTNEQFF. The V gene is TRBV10-3, the J gene TRBJ2-1; 10 positions match TRBD1. Germline V gene data show CDR1 as ENHRY and CDR2 as SYGVKD. V shed 8 bases, J shed 7 bases, and the junction held 5 bases outside the gene matches. The CDR3 contains 13 residues.

The CDR3 DNA is TGTGCCAGCAGCCAGGACATGGCGCAGGGCTACACCTTC. This codes for CASSQDMAQGYTF. The gene calls are TRBV5-5 and TRBJ1-2, with TRBD1 as a possible D gene (5 bases). The CDR3 spans 13 residues. Germline values: CDR1 SGHKS, CDR2 YYEKEE (reference sequence). Trimming removed 4 bases at V and 8 bases at J, with 15 bases between.

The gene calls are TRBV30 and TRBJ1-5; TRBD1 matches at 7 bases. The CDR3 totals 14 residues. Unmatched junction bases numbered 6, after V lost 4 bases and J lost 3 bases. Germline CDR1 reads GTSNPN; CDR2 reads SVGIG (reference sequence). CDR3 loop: CAWTRQGDNQPQHF. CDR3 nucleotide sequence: TGTGCCTGGACCAGACAGGGAGACAATCAGCCCCAGCATTTT.

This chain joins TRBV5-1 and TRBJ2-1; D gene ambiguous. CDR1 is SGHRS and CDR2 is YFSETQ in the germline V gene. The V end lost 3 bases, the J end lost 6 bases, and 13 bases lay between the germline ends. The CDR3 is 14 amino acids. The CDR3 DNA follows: TGCGCCAGCAGCTCTAGGGCAGACGGCAATGAGCAGTTCTTC. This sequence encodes CASSSRADGNEQFF.

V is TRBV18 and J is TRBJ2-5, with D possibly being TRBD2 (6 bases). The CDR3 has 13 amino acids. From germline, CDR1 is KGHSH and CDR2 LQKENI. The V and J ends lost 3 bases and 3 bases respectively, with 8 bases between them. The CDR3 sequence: CASSPGGEETQYF. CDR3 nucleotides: TGTGCCAGCTCACCGGGCGGGGAAGAGACCCAGTACTTC. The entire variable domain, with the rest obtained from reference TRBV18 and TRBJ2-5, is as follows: NAGVMQNPRHLVRRRGQEARLRCSPMKGHSHVYWYRQLPEEGLKFMVYLQKENIIDESGMPKERFSAEFPKEGPSILRIQQVVRGDSAAYFCASSPGGEETQYFGPGTRLLVL.